These 15 T cell receptor beta chains were sequenced from one sample in a study of control samples from healthy donors and cancer patients. Produced via immunoSEQ multiplex PCR; TCRdb's table is partial and in-frame only. The sample carries under 90,000 clones, over 80% recorded once. Input material: blood. The receptor source for this set is a woman in her fifties or sixties in good health.

The chain has TRBV24-1 and TRBJ1-2; the D is unclear. The germline CDR1 and CDR2 sequences are KGHDR and SFDVKD. V was shortened by 1 base and J by 6 bases, with 8 bases between the two germline ends. This CDR3 region has 13 residues. The CDR3 DNA sequence: TGTGCCACCAGTGATTTTACAACCAATGGCTACACCTTC. It yields the protein CATSDFTTNGYTF.

This clone was seen just once. The chain is built from TRBV29-1 and TRBJ1-1, with TRBD1 matching 9 bases. With 4 bases clipped from V and 1 base from J, the junction kept 10 bases outside the gene matches. The V gene's germline CDR1 is SQVTM and CDR2 ANQGSEA. The CDR3 spans 16 residues. As DNA, the CDR3 is TGCAGCGTTGTTCCGGGACAGGGAGTGGGGAACACTGAAGCTTTCTTT. It translates to CSVVPGQGVGNTEAFF.

The chain employs TRBV6-2 or TRBV6-3 and TRBJ1-5; 7 bases match TRBD1. Germline V gene lookup returns CDR1 MNHEY and CDR2 SVGEGT. This CDR3 has 19 residues. With V trimmed by 4 bases and J by 0 bases, 15 bases remained unmatched. In nucleotides, the CDR3 is TGTGCCAGCAGTTCCGATAGGGGGCGCGGGGGGTATAGCAATCAGCCCCAGCATTTT. Encoded protein: CASSSDRGRGGYSNQPQHF.

This chain joins TRBV5-1 and TRBJ2-2, with D tentatively TRBD2 (7 bases). The V and J ends lost 4 bases and 4 bases respectively, with 14 bases between them. The V gene's germline CDR1 is SGHRS and CDR2 YFSETQ. This CDR3 is built from 15 residues. CDR3 in amino acids: CASSPGGPSTGELFF. DNA of the CDR3: TGCGCCAGCAGCCCGGGGGGCCCGTCCACCGGGGAGCTGTTTTTT. Drawing the rest from reference TRBV5-1 and TRBJ2-2, the complete variable domain is KAGVTQTPRYLIKTRGQQVTLSCSPISGHRSVSWYQQTPGQGLQFLFEYFSETQRNKGNFPGRFSGRQFSNSRSEMNVSTLELGDSALYLCASSPGGPSTGELFFGEGSRLTVL.

V and J are TRBV7-9 and TRBJ1-1, with D unresolved. There are 15 residues in the CDR3. Trimming stripped 6 bases from V and 1 base from J, with 15 bases between. Germline V gene data show CDR1 as SEHNR and CDR2 as FQNEAQ (reference sequence). The CDR3 spells CASSLISPWNTEAFF. CDR3 DNA: TGTGCCAGCAGTCTTATCAGCCCCTGGAACACTGAAGCTTTCTTT.

The chain uses TRBV6-2 or TRBV6-3 and TRBJ1-1; the D is unclear. CDR1 is MNHEY, CDR2 SVGEGT, per germline. CDR3 length: 14 residues. The V end was cut by 0 bases, the J end by 3 bases, with 8 bases between. CDR3 amino acids: CASSYSGWDTEAFF. The CDR3, as DNA: TGTGCCAGCAGTTACTCGGGGTGGGACACTGAAGCTTTCTTT.

This chain connects TRBV28 to TRBJ1-5; a weak D match, TRBD1 (6 bases). The CDR3 runs 15 residues. V was cut by 6 bases and J by 7 bases, with 19 bases left in between. Germline V gene lookup returns CDR1 MDHEN and CDR2 SYDVKM. The CDR3: CASSPEAGAKQPQHF. The CDR3 DNA follows: TGTGCCAGCAGCCCCGAAGCAGGGGCAAAGCAGCCCCAGCATTTT.

This rearrangement joins TRBV10-1 to TRBJ2-7; 7 nucleotides agree with TRBD1. V lost 9 bases, J lost 0 bases, and 11 bases stayed unmatched. The CDR3 loop spans 15 amino acids. Germline V lookup: CDR1 WNHNN, CDR2 SYGVQD (reference sequence). The chain's CDR3 is CARVKTGQSSYEQYF. In DNA form, the CDR3 reads TGCGCCAGGGTAAAGACAGGGCAGAGCTCCTACGAGCAGTACTTC.

The chain is built from TRBV5-1 and TRBJ2-1, with 8 positions matching TRBD1. In germline, CDR1 is SGHRS, CDR2 YFSETQ. V shed 2 bases, J shed 14 bases, and the junction held 15 bases outside the gene matches. CDR3 length: 15 amino acids. The CDR3 reads CASSFGPAPGGREFF. The DNA of the CDR3 is TGCGCCAGCAGCTTTGGACCCGCCCCAGGGGGCCGGGAGTTCTTC.

The chain joins TRBV12-3 or TRBV12-4 to TRBJ2-7, with D maybe TRBD2 (6 bases). V dropped 6 bases and J dropped 2 bases, with 11 bases sitting between them. This CDR3 has 13 amino acids. CDR3 sequence reads: CASRNAGPYEQYF. Here the CDR3 DNA reads TGTGCCAGCAGAAACGCGGGGCCCTACGAGCAGTACTTC.

The chain carries TRBV18 and TRBJ1-1; possibly TRBD1 for D (6 bases). V shed 3 bases and J shed 5 bases, with 25 bases lying between them. The CDR3 is made up of 18 amino acids. CDR1 and CDR2 from the germline V gene are KGHSH and LQKENI. CDR3 DNA: TGTGCCAGCTCACCGTCTAGGGTTACGGGGGCTTGGGGGACTGAAGCTTTCTTT. It is translated as CASSPSRVTGAWGTEAFF.

The V gene is TRBV5-1, the J gene TRBJ1-1, with 11 bases that match TRBD1. Losses at the gene ends were 4 bases for V and 8 bases for J; bases not matched to a gene: 7. In germline, CDR1 is SGHRS, CDR2 YFSETQ. The CDR3 runs to 14 residues. The CDR3 here is CASSRTGGAGEAFF. CDR3 nucleotides: TGCGCCAGCAGCAGGACAGGGGGCGCGGGGGAAGCTTTCTTT.

This chain links TRBV14 with TRBJ1-5, with 7 bases identical to TRBD1. CDR3 length equals 13 residues. CDR1 and CDR2 from the germline V gene are SGHDN and FVKESK. V lost 5 bases and J lost 4; bases outside the gene matches: 2. CDR3: CASSTGVNQPQHF. Here the CDR3 DNA reads TGTGCCAGCAGCACAGGGGTGAATCAGCCCCAGCATTTT.

The genes are TRBV4-2 and TRBJ2-7; 12 bases match TRBD2. Looked up from germline, CDR1 is LGHNA and CDR2 is YNFKEQ. The CDR3 is 15 residues long. The J segment lost 2 bases and the V segment lost 4 bases, leaving 3 bases of the junction unmatched. CDR3 in DNA: TGTGCCAGCAGCCCAGGACTAGCGGGGCCCTACGAGCAGTACTTC. It encodes CASSPGLAGPYEQYF.

This clone has only one observation. The chain has TRBV5-1 and TRBJ1-1; maybe TRBD1 (6 bases). Germline values: CDR1 SGHRS, CDR2 YFSETQ. There are 15 residues in the CDR3. V lost 0 bases and J 3 bases, leaving 12 bases between the germline ends. The DNA of the CDR3 is TGCGCCAGCAGCTTGGAGGAAGGGGGTTACACTGAAGCTTTCTTT. This encodes CASSLEEGGYTEAFF.